These 22 T cell receptor beta chains share one sample of origin, sequenced in a study of B cell selection in AIRE deficiency. Generated by immunoSEQ multiplex PCR, the TCRdb table keeps only in-frame clones and is missing some. The sample carries roughly 24,000 clones, approximately 96% recorded once. Conventional CD4 T cells were sorted as CD4+CD127+ cells. Sequenced sample: CD4+CD127+ conventional T cells sorted from PBMCs. The receptors originated from a human donor in good health.

In this sample, this clone turned up once. V usage is TRBV7-9 and J usage is TRBJ2-1; D may correspond to TRBD1 or TRBD2 (5 bases each). The CDR3 is 16 amino acids. The germline V gene has CDR1 SEHNR and CDR2 FQNEAQ (reference sequence). V gave up 3 bases and J gave up 0 bases, with 12 bases separating them. The CDR3 DNA is TGTGCCAGCAGCTTTGAGGGGTTTAGCTCCTACAATGAGCAGTTCTTC. Its protein is CASSFEGFSSYNEQFF.

This rearrangement joins TRBV13 to TRBJ1-2; the D is unclear. This CDR3 has 19 amino acids. The V end lost 2 bases, the J end lost 2 bases, and 24 bases lay between the germline ends. CDR1 is PRHDT, CDR2 FYEKMQ, per germline (reference sequence). In DNA form, the CDR3 reads TGTGCCAGCAGCTTACGCACCCCTCCCTCGGACCGATCGAACTATGGCTACACCTTC. Translating gives CASSLRTPPSDRSNYGYTF.

The CDR3 region is CASSLEWGQGVLAGGSATDTQYF. The CDR3, as DNA: TGCGCCAGCAGCTTGGAGTGGGGTCAAGGAGTTCTAGCGGGGGGTTCGGCCACAGATACGCAGTATTTT. The rearrangement uses TRBV5-1 and TRBJ2-3, with 11 bases that match TRBD2. Germline V lookup: CDR1 SGHRS, CDR2 YFSETQ. The CDR3 extends over 23 amino acids. Trimming cost V 0 bases and J 2 bases; bases outside gene matches: 23.

J is TRBJ1-5 and V is TRBV28; D not resolved. The V gene's germline CDR1 is MDHEN and CDR2 SYDVKM. Trimming shortened V by 2 bases and J by 10 bases, and 9 bases separated the two germline ends. This CDR3 comprises 12 residues. The CDR3 DNA is TGTGCCAGCAGTTTACAACAAATCCCCCAGCATTTT. This translates into CASSLQQIPQHF. Variable domain in full (rest from reference TRBV28 and TRBJ1-5): DVKVTQSSRYLVKRTGEKVFLECVQDMDHENMFWYRQDPGLGLRLIYFSYDVKMKEKGDIPEGYSVSREKKERFSLILESASTNQTSMYLCASSLQQIPQHFGDGTRLSIL.

This chain links TRBV11-1 with TRBJ1-1; D gene uncertain. CDR1 and CDR2 from the germline V gene are SGHAT and FQDESV (reference sequence). V was trimmed by 5 bases and J by 5 bases, leaving 15 bases between them. This CDR3 has 14 amino acids. Here the CDR3 DNA reads TGTGCCAGCAGCCCCCGGCCCTTGGCGACTGAAGCTTTCTTT. Its protein product is CASSPRPLATEAFF.

This rearrangement joins TRBV30 to TRBJ1-1; 7 nucleotides line up with TRBD1. This CDR3 is built from 14 residues. CDR1 is GTSNPN, CDR2 SVGIG, per germline (reference sequence). The V gene end was trimmed by 2 bases and the J gene end by 2 bases; junction bases not matched to a gene: 5. The CDR3 DNA is TGTGCCTGGAGTCCTGGACAGGTCAACACTGAAGCTTTCTTT. Its translation: CAWSPGQVNTEAFF.

This clone was counted a single time. V and J are TRBV5-4 and TRBJ1-4, with TRBD1 as a possible D gene (6 bases). V gave up 4 bases and J gave up 5 bases, with 15 bases separating them. The CDR3 covers 15 residues. From germline, CDR1 is SGHNT and CDR2 YYREEE (reference sequence). The CDR3 protein is CASSTGGQGNEKLFF. CDR3 nucleotides: TGTGCCAGCAGCACCGGGGGTCAGGGGAATGAAAAACTGTTTTTT.

V and J are TRBV7-8 and TRBJ2-7, with TRBD1 as a possible D gene (6 bases). V shed 4 bases and J shed 0 bases, with 10 bases lying between them. Germline CDR1 SGHVS, CDR2 FQNEAQ. The CDR3 runs to 14 residues. The CDR3 loop is CASSSDSFSYEQYF. As DNA, the CDR3 is TGTGCCAGCAGCTCGGACAGCTTCTCCTACGAGCAGTACTTC.

The CDR3 spells CASSEAEGTGVGSNQPQHF. CDR3 DNA: TGTGCCAGCAGTGAAGCGGAGGGAACAGGGGTTGGGAGCAATCAGCCCCAGCATTTT. V and J are TRBV2 and TRBJ1-5, with 7 nucleotides matching TRBD1. The trim removed 0 bases at V and 1 base at J, leaving 12 bases unmatched. CDR1 is SNHLY, CDR2 FYNNEI, per germline. There are 19 residues in the CDR3.

This chain links TRBV7-2 with TRBJ2-3; 15 bases fit TRBD2. There are 12 residues in the CDR3. Germline assignment: CDR1 SGHTA and CDR2 FQGNSA. The CDR3 DNA is TGTGGGACTAGCGGGGGGGCAGATACGCAGTATTTT. This codes for CGTSGGADTQYF.

The chain recombines TRBV5-1 with TRBJ2-3; 8 bases line up with TRBD2. The ends lost 4 bases at V and 1 base at J; junction bases unmatched: 8. Germline lookup yields CDR1 SGHRS and CDR2 YFSETQ. The CDR3 runs to 16 residues. In nucleotides, the CDR3 is TGCGCCAGCAGCCTCGCGCGGGGGGCGGGCACAGATACGCAGTATTTT. It is translated as CASSLARGAGTDTQYF.

The chain couples TRBV27 to TRBJ1-2; D not certain. Germline lookup yields CDR1 MNHEY and CDR2 SMNVEV (reference sequence). Between the trimmed V and J ends, which lost 5 bases and 0 bases, there was a span of 7 bases. The CDR3 spans 13 residues. The CDR3 DNA is TGTGCCAGCAGTACTTCAGCTAACTATGGCTACACCTTC. Residues: CASSTSANYGYTF.

This clone has just a few counts. The V call is TRBV9, the J call TRBJ2-7; TRBD1 agrees at 10 bases. With V trimmed by 4 bases and J by 4 bases, 5 bases remained unmatched. The CDR3 contains 14 residues. Germline CDR1 reads SGDLS; CDR2 reads YYNGEE. CDR3 sequence (DNA): TGTGCCAGCAGCCTGGGACAGGGGCCTTACGAGCAGTACTTC. Amino acid sequence: CASSLGQGPYEQYF.

In this sample, this clone turned up once. The genes are TRBV5-1 and TRBJ2-2; a possible D gene is TRBD1 (5 bases). The V and J ends lost 4 bases and 0 bases respectively, with 7 bases between them. CDR3 size: 14 residues. CDR1 and CDR2 (germline): SGHRS, YFSETQ. The CDR3 here is CASSLDTNTGELFF. CDR3 sequence (DNA): TGCGCCAGCAGCCTGGACACGAACACCGGGGAGCTGTTTTTT.

The V and J genes are TRBV6-1 and TRBJ2-7; a weak D match, TRBD1 (6 bases). From germline, CDR1 is MNHNS and CDR2 SASEGT. The V end was cut by 7 bases, the J end by 0 bases, with 13 bases between. The CDR3 contains 14 residues. CDR3 DNA sequence: TGTGCCAGCAAATCCCAGGGGAGCTCCTACGAGCAGTACTTC. Translated, it gives CASKSQGSSYEQYF.

The chain links TRBV5-1 to TRBJ1-2, with D unresolved. V lost 0 bases, J lost 4 bases, and 16 bases lay in between. The CDR3 totals 16 residues. Looked up from germline, CDR1 is SGHRS and CDR2 is YFSETQ. The CDR3 DNA sequence: TGCGCCAGCAGCTTGGAAACACCTACGAGTCTCTATGGCTACACCTTC. It specifies CASSLETPTSLYGYTF.

CDR3: CASREGNRGYTF. The CDR3 DNA sequence: TGTGCCAGCAGGGAGGGGAACCGTGGCTACACCTTC. The V call is TRBV6-5, the J call TRBJ1-2; tentatively, D is TRBD1 (5 bases). The CDR3 extends over 12 amino acids. Per germline, CDR1 MNHEY and CDR2 SVGAGI. V was trimmed by 6 bases and J by 7 bases, leaving 12 bases between them.

The chain recombines TRBV7-6 with TRBJ1-1; 8 positions match TRBD1. Germline loops: CDR1 SGHVS, CDR2 FNYEAQ. This CDR3 is built from 15 residues. The V gene end was trimmed by 2 bases and the J gene end by 4 bases; junction bases not matched to a gene: 6. This CDR3 is CASSLMGTGGTEAFF. CDR3 nucleotide sequence: TGTGCCAGCAGCTTAATGGGTACAGGGGGCACTGAAGCTTTCTTT.

The rearrangement links TRBV7-2 to TRBJ2-2; perhaps D is TRBD1 or TRBD2 (7 bases each). The germline CDR1 and CDR2 sequences are SGHTA and FQGNSA. V lost 5 bases to trimming and J lost 6 bases, with 13 bases between them. The CDR3 runs 14 residues. The CDR3 here is CASSPGGVAGELFF. CDR3 coding DNA: TGTGCCAGCAGCCCAGGGGGGGTGGCCGGGGAGCTGTTTTTT.

This chain joins TRBV27 and TRBJ2-1; weak D call: TRBD2 (5 bases). Germline V CDR1 and CDR2: MNHEY, SMNVEV (reference sequence). The CDR3 consists of 10 residues. V was shortened by 6 bases and J by 10 bases, with 7 bases between the two germline ends. CDR3 protein: CASRRVEQFF. Written as DNA, the CDR3 is TGTGCCAGCAGGAGGGTGGAGCAGTTCTTC.

This rearrangement joins TRBV9 to TRBJ1-2, with D possibly being TRBD1 (6 bases). Trimming removed 0 bases from V and 2 bases from J, with 11 bases in between. This CDR3 is built from 15 residues. Germline-derived CDR1 and CDR2 are SGDLS and YYNGEE. In nucleotides, the CDR3 is TGTGCCAGCAGCGTAGGGAACAGGGCGAACTATGGCTACACCTTC. Translated: CASSVGNRANYGYTF. The full variable domain, with the rest looked up from reference TRBV9 and TRBJ1-2, is DSGVTQTPKHLITATGQRVTLRCSPRSGDLSVYWYQQSLDQGLQFLIQYYNGEERAKGNILERFSAQQFPDLHSELNLSSLELGDSALYFCASSVGNRANYGYTFGSGTRLTVV.

This clone was detected once. The chain couples TRBV10-3 to TRBJ2-7, with 10 positions matching TRBD1. Germline V gene data show CDR1 as ENHRY and CDR2 as SYGVKD. V was clipped by 4 bases and J by 2 bases; unmatched bases: 2. The CDR3 extends over 14 amino acids. CDR3 amino acids: CAISVDRGAYEQYF. The CDR3 DNA reads as TGTGCCATCAGTGTGGACAGGGGGGCCTACGAGCAGTACTTC.